A selection of T cell receptor beta chains follows, all from one sample in a study of CD8+ T cells in alopecia areata. This table comes from immunoSEQ multiplex PCR, and its TCRdb copy is limited to in-frame clones, with some not included. The profile covers 150,000 or so clones, with over 70% appearing a single time and roughly 15% taken by the ten largest. Sequencing was performed on CD8+ T cells sorted from blood, taken at week 0. Source of these receptors: a human donor with alopecia areata. CDR3s leave out the opening cysteine and the closing phenylalanine or tryptophan.

j_call v_call cdr3_aa
TRBJ1-1 TRBV29-1 SVERDSPNTEAF
TRBJ2-1 TRBV10-1 ASTDSSYNEQF
TRBJ2-7 TRBV29-1 SVEVEEQGAIYEQY
TRBJ2-1 TRBV27 ASSLMGTSGSTYNEQF
TRBJ2-5 TRBV9 ASSVDQETQY
TRBJ1-4 TRBV30 AWSEFKEKLF
TRBJ2-5 TRBV29-1 SVEGGMGLTQETQY
TRBJ2-7 TRBV27 ASSRGGSLDEQY
TRBJ2-3 TRBV27 ASSAGPNTQY
TRBJ2-1 TRBV10-3 AISKGSGRSPEQF
TRBJ2-7 TRBV6-1 ASSTDSSYEQY
TRBJ2-7 TRBV4-1 ASSQDSGSDEQY
TRBJ1-2 TRBV2 ASWGGKTGYT
TRBJ2-1 TRBV7-9 ASSPALWDLVGNEQF
TRBJ2-7 TRBV7-2 ASSLAGGGKNYEQY
TRBJ1-2 TRBV30 AWSKQGYKNGYT
TRBJ1-2 TRBV7-8 ASSLGQGAYGYT
TRBJ1-5 TRBV27 ASSSMGDGNQPQH
TRBJ2-7 TRBV27 ASSFGREQY
TRBJ2-7 TRBV13 ASSNSGAAGEQY
TRBJ2-7 TRBV6-5 ASSYKQRSYEQY
TRBJ2-3 TRBV28 ASSRLGRRTDTQY
TRBJ2-3 TRBV10-3 AISESTPGGVDTDTQY
TRBJ2-1 TRBV7-9 ASSSRYNEQF
TRBJ2-7 TRBV5-4 ASSLGLAGTYEQY
TRBJ1-1 TRBV7-9 ASGYSSTEAF
TRBJ2-1 TRBV7-8 ASSPVGGGSYNEQF
TRBJ2-2 TRBV29-1 SVESGTGELF
- TRBV27 ASSLEVSRASYEQY
TRBJ1-1 TRBV10-3 AISPNEGDTEAF
TRBJ2-1 TRBV7-9 ASSSKSAVEQF
TRBJ2-1 TRBV13 ASSEGLYSYNEQF
TRBJ2-4 TRBV11-2 ASSLDPGPERY
TRBJ2-3 TRBV5-1 ASSLVGLSTDTQY
TRBJ1-1 TRBV4-1 ASSQEAGENTEAF
TRBJ2-1 TRBV7-9 ASSLGVAERTMEQF
TRBJ1-5 TRBV6-5 ASIPGSYSNQPQH
TRBJ1-1 TRBV29-1 SVQMTGGITEAF
TRBJ2-4 TRBV20-1 SARLNIQY
TRBJ1-5 TRBV6-1 ARQGFRGNQPQH
TRBJ2-3 TRBV9 ASSVARLASRIEGADTQY
- TRBV13 ASSSSRVYAYEQY
TRBJ2-1 TRBV29-1 SVDTPQGGSYNEQF